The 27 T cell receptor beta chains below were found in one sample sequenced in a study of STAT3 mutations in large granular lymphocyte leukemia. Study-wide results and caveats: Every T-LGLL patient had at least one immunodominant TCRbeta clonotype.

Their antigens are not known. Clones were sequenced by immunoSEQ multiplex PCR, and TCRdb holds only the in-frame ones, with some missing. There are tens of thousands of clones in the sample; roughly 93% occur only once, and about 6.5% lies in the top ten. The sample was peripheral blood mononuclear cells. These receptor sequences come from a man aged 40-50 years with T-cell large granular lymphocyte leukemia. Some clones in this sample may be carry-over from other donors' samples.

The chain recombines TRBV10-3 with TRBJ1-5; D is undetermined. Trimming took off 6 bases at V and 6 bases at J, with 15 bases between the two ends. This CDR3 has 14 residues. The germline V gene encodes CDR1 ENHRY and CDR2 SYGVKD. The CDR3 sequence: CAISSLQEGQPQHF. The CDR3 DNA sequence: TGTGCCATCAGCTCTCTGCAGGAGGGTCAGCCCCAGCATTTT.

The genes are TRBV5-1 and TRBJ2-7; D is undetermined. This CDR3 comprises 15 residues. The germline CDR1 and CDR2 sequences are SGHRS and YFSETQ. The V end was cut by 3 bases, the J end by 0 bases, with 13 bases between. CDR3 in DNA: TGCGCCAGCAGCTCGCGAGGAACAATCTCCTACGAGCAGTACTTC. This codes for CASSSRGTISYEQYF.

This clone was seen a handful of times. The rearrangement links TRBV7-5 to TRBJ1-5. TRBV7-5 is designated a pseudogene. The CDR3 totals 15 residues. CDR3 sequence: CASSTFAEIRQPQHF. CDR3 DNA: TGTGCCAGCAGCACGTTCGCGGAGATTCGGCAGCCCCAGCATTTT.

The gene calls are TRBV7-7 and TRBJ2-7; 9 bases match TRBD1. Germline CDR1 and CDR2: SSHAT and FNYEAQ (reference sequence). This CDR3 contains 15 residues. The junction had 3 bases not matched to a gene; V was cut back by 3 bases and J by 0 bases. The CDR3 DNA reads TGTGCCAGCAGCTTGGGGACAGGGCCCTCCTACGAGCAGTACTTC. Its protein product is CASSLGTGPSYEQYF.

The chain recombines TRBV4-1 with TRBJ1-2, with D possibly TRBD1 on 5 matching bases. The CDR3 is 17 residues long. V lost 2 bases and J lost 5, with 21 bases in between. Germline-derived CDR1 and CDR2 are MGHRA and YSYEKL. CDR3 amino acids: CASSQTRVTVVMYGYTF. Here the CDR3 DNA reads TGCGCCAGCAGCCAAACCAGGGTGACGGTCGTAATGTATGGCTACACCTTC.

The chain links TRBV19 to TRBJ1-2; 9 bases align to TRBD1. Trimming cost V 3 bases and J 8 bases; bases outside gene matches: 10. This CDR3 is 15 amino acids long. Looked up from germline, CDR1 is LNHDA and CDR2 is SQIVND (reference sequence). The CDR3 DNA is TGTGCCAGTAGTATCGCTTGGACAGGGGCCTCAGGCTACACCTTC. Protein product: CASSIAWTGASGYTF. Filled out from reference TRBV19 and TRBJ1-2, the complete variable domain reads DGGITQSPKYLFRKEGQNVTLSCEQNLNHDAMYWYRQDPGQGLRLIYYSQIVNDFQKGDIAEGYSVSREKKESFPLTVTSAQKNPTAFYLCASSIAWTGASGYTFGSGTRLTVV.

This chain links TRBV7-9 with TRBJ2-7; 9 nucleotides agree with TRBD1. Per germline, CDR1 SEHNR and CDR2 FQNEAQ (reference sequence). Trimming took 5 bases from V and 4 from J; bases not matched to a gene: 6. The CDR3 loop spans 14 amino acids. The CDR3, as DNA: TGTGCCAGCAGCCCTCGGACAGGGGAGTACGAGCAGTACTTC. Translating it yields CASSPRTGEYEQYF.

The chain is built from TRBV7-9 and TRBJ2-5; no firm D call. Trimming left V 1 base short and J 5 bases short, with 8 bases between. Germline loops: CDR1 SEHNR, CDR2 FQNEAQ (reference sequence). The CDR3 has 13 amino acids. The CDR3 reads CASSLGLGETQYF. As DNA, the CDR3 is TGTGCCAGCAGCTTAGGTCTAGGTGAGACCCAGTACTTC.

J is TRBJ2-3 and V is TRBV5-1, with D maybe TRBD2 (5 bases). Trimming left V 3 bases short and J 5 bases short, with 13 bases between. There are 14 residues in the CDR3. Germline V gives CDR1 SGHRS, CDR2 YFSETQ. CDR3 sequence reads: CASSYSRAGDTQYF. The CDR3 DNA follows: TGCGCCAGCAGCTATTCTAGGGCGGGAGATACGCAGTATTTT.

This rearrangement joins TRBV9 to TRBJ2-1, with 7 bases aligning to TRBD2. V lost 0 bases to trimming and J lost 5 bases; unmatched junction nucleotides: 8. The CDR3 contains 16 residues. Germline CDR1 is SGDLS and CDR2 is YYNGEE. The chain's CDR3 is CASSVGSSGTDNEQFF. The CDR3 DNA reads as TGTGCCAGCAGCGTAGGGTCCAGCGGGACTGACAATGAGCAGTTCTTC.

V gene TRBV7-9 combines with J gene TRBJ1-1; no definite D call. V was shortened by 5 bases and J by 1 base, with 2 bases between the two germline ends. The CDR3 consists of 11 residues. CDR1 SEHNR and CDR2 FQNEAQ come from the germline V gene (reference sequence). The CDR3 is CASSANTEAFF. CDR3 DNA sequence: TGTGCCAGCAGCGCGAACACTGAAGCTTTCTTT.

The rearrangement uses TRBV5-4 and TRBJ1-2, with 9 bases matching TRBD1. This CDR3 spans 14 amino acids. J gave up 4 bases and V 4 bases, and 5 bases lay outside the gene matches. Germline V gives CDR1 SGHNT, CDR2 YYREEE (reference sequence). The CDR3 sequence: CASSMDRGSYGYTF. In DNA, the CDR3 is TGTGCCAGCAGCATGGACAGGGGAAGCTATGGCTACACCTTC.

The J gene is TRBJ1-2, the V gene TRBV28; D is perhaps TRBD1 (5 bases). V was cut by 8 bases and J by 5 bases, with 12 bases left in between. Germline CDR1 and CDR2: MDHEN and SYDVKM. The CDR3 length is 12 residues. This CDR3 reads CASRPGGYGYTF. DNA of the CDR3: TGTGCCAGCCGACCCGGGGGGTATGGCTACACCTTC.

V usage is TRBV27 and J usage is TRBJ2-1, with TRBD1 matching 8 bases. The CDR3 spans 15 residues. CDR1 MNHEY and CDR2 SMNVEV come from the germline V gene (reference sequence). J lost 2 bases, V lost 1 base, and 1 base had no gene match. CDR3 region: CASSLLQGAYNEQFF. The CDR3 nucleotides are TGTGCCAGCAGTTTATTACAGGGGGCCTACAATGAGCAGTTCTTC.

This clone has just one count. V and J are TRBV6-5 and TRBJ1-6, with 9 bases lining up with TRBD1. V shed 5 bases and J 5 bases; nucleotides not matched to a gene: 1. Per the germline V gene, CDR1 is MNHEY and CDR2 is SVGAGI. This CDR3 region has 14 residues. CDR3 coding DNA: TGTGCCAGCAGTCGGGACAGGGATAATTCACCCCTCCACTTT. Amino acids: CASSRDRDNSPLHF.

CDR3: CASSVVTGYTF. DNA of the CDR3: TGTGCCAGCAGCGTTGTCACTGGCTACACCTTC. The chain uses TRBV7-6 and TRBJ1-2; D not certain. Trimming left V 5 bases short and J 7 bases short, with 8 bases between. The CDR3 length is 11 residues. Looked up from germline, CDR1 is SGHVS and CDR2 is FNYEAQ.

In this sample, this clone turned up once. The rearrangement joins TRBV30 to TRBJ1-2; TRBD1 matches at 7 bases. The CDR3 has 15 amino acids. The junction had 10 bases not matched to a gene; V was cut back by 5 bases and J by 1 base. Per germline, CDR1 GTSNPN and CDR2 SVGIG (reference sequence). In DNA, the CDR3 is TGTGCCTGGGGGACAGTGGATGACTTTAACTATGGCTACACCTTC. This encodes CAWGTVDDFNYGYTF.

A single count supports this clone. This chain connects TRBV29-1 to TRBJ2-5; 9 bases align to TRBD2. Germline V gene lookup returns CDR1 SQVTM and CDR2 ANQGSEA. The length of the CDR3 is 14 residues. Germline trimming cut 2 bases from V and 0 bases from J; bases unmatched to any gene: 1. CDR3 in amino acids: CSVELAGYQETQYF. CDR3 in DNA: TGCAGCGTTGAACTAGCGGGGTACCAAGAGACCCAGTACTTC.

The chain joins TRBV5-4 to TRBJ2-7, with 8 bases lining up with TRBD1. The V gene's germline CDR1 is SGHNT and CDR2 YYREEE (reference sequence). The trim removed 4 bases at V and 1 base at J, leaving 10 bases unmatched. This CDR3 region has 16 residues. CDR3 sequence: CASSLPNNRGSYEQYF. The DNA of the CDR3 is TGTGCCAGCAGCCTACCAAATAACAGGGGGTCCTACGAGCAGTACTTC.

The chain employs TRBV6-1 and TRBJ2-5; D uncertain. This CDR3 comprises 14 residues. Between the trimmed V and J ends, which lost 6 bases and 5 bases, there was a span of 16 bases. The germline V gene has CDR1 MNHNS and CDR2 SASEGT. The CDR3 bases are TGTGCCAGCAGCCCTCGGGCTGCGCGGGAGACCCAGTACTTC. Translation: CASSPRAARETQYF.

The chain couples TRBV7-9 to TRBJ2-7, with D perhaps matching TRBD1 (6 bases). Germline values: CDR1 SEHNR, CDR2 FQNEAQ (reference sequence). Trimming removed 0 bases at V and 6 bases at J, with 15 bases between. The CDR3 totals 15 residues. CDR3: CASSLAYPRGTEQYF. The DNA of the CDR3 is TGTGCCAGCAGCTTAGCGTATCCCAGGGGTACCGAGCAGTACTTC.

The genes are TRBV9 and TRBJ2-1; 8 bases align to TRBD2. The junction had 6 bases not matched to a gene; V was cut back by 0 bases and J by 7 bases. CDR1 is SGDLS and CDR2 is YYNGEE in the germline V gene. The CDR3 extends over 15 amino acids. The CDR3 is CASSVGGSGVNEQFF. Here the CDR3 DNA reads TGTGCCAGCAGCGTAGGGGGTAGCGGGGTAAATGAGCAGTTCTTC.

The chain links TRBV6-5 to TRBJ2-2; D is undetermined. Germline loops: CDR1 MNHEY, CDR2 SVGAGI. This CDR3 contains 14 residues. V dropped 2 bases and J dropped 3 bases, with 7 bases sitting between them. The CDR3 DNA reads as TGTGCCAGCAGTTACGCGCCTTACACCGGGGAGCTGTTTTTT. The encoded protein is CASSYAPYTGELFF.

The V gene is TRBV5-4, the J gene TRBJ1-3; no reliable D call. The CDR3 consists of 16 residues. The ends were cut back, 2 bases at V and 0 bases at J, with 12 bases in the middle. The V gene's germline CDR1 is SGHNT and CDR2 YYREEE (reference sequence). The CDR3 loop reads CASSLGTTISGNTIYF. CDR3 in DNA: TGTGCCAGCAGCTTAGGCACCACGATCTCTGGAAACACCATATATTTT.

CDR3 loop: CASSVAPEGTDGYTF. The CDR3 DNA sequence: TGTGCCAGCAGCGTAGCGCCGGAGGGGACCGATGGCTACACCTTC. The genes are TRBV9 and TRBJ1-2; weak D call: TRBD1 (5 bases). V was trimmed by 0 bases and J by 6 bases, leaving 15 bases between them. Germline loops: CDR1 SGDLS, CDR2 YYNGEE. This CDR3 contains 15 residues.

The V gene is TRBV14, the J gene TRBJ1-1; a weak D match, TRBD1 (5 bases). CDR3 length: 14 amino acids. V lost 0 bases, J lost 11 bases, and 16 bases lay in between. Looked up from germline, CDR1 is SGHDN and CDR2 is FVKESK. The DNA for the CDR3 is TGTGCCAGCAGCCAAGATACGGGGTTGTCAGGGGCTTTCTTT. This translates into CASSQDTGLSGAFF.

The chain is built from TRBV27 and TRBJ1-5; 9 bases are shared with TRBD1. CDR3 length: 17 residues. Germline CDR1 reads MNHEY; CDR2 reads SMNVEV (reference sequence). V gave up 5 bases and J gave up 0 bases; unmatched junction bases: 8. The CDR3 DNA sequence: TGTGCCAGCAGTCCCGGGACAGGGATTTATAGCAATCAGCCCCAGCATTTT. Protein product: CASSPGTGIYSNQPQHF.